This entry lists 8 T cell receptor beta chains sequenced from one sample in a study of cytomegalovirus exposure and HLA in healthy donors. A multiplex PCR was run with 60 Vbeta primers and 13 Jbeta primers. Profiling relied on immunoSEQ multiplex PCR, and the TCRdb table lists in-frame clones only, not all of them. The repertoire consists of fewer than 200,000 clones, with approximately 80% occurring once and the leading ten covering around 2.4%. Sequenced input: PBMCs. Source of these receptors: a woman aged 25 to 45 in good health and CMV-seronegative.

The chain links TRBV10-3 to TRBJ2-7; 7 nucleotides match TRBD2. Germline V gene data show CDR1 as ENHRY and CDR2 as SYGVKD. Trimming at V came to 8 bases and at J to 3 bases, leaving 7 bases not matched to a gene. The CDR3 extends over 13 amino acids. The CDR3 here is CAILAEADYEQYF. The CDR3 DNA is TGTGCCATCCTAGCGGAGGCAGACTACGAGCAGTACTTC.

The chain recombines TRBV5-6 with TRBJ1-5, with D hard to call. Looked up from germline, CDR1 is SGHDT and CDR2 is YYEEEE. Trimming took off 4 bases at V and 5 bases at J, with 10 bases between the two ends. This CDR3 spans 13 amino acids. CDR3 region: CASSLNRDQPQHF. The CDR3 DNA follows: TGTGCCAGCAGCCTTAATCGAGATCAGCCCCAGCATTTT.

The CDR3 bases are TGCGCCAGCAGCAGGACTGATCAAGAGACCCAGTACTTC. Translated: CASSRTDQETQYF. The rearrangement joins TRBV5-1 to TRBJ2-5; a possible D gene is TRBD2 (5 bases). V dropped 4 bases and J dropped 2 bases, with 9 bases sitting between them. Germline-derived CDR1 and CDR2 are SGHRS and YFSETQ. This CDR3 is built from 13 residues.

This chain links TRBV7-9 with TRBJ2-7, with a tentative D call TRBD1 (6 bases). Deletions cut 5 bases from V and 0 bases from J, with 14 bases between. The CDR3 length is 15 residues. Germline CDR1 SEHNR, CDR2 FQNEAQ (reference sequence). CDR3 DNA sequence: TGTGCCAGCAGCCACGGGACAACTAGCTCCTACGAGCAGTACTTC. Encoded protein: CASSHGTTSSYEQYF.

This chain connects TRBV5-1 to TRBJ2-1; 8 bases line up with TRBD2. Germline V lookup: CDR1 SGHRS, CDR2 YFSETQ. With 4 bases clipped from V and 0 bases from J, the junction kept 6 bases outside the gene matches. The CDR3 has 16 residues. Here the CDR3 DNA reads TGCGCCAGCAGCCCACAGAGCGGGAGCTCCTACAATGAGCAGTTCTTC. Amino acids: CASSPQSGSSYNEQFF.

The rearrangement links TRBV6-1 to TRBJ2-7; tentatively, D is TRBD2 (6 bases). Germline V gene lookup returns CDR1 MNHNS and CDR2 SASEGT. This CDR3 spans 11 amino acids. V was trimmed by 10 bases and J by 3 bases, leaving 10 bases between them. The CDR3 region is CATRGVYEQYF. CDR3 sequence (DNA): TGTGCCACTCGCGGGGTCTACGAGCAGTACTTC.

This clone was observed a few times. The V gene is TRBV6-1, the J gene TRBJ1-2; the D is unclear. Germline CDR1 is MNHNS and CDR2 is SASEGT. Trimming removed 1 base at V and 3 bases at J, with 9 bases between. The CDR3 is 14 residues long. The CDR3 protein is CASSEGASYYGYTF. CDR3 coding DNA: TGTGCCAGCAGTGAAGGGGCCTCCTACTATGGCTACACCTTC.

Here the CDR3 DNA reads TGTGCCAGTAGGCAAAAGGACTCTTGGAGCTCCTATAATTCACCCCTCCACTTT. It specifies CASRQKDSWSSYNSPLHF. This chain uses TRBV19 with TRBJ1-6, with D hard to call. The ends were cut back, 6 bases at V and 0 bases at J, with 18 bases in the middle. Per germline, CDR1 LNHDA and CDR2 SQIVND (reference sequence). The CDR3 runs to 18 residues. Filled out from reference TRBV19 and TRBJ1-6, the complete variable domain reads DGGITQSPKYLFRKEGQNVTLSCEQNLNHDAMYWYRQDPGQGLRLIYYSQIVNDFQKGDIAEGYSVSREKKESFPLTVTSAQKNPTAFYLCASRQKDSWSSYNSPLHFGNGTRLTVT.